Listed below are T cell receptor beta chains from one sample, sequenced in a study of shared clonotypes between healthy human individuals. Profiling relied on immunoSEQ multiplex PCR, and the TCRdb table lists in-frame clones only, not all of them. The sample holds over a million clones; approximately 78% are singletons and the top ten take 0.5% to 0.6%. The sequenced sample consisted of memory CD4+ T cells from PBMCs. These TCRs come from a man aged 18 to 29 in good health. Some clones in this sample may be carry-over from other donors' samples. Each CDR3 is given with its conserved first and last residue. The D gene is left open where the match is weak. Clone sizes are given selectively: once, few, many, or a class where the clone is expanded.

v_call	d_call	j_call	clone_size	cdr3_nt	cdr3_aa
TRBV18	.	TRBJ2-6	.	TGTGCCAGCTCCTCAAATAGGGGGTCGAGGCAGGCCAACGTCCTGACTTTC	CASSSNRGSRQANVLTF
TRBV7-2	TRBD1	TRBJ1-2	.	TGTGCCAGCAGCTTCATCAACAGGGGGCTTAACTATGGCTACACCTTC	CASSFINRGLNYGYTF
TRBV2	.	TRBJ1-2	.	TGTGCCAGCAGTGGGACAGCAAAGACTAACTATGGCTACACCTTC	CASSGTAKTNYGYTF
TRBV27	.	TRBJ2-6	few	TGTGCCAGCAGTTGGCGTTGGACGGGACCCTCTGGGGCCAACGTCCTGACTTTC	CASSWRWTGPSGANVLTF
TRBV5-1	.	TRBJ2-1	few	TGCGCCAGCAGCAGGACTACGGACTACAATGAGCAGTTCTTC	CASSRTTDYNEQFF
TRBV9	TRBD2	TRBJ2-7	.	TGTGCCAGCAGCGTAGCTGGACTAGCGGGCCACCACGAGCAGTACTTC	CASSVAGLAGHHEQYF
TRBV7-8	.	TRBJ1-3	.	TGTGCCAGCAGCTTCACTGGAAACACCATATATTTT	CASSFTGNTIYF
TRBV5-1	.	TRBJ1-1	.	TGCGCCAGCAGCTTGACGGGGGCAGGCACTGAAGCTTTCTTT	CASSLTGAGTEAFF
TRBV15	.	TRBJ1-1	few	TGTGCCACCAGCAGACCTCGGGGTGGCACTGAAGCTTTCTTT	CATSRPRGGTEAFF
TRBV6-1	.	TRBJ1-5	.	TGTGCCAGCAGTGAAGTTAGCCCAGGACCGAATAGCAATCAGCCCCAGCATTTT	CASSEVSPGPNSNQPQHF
TRBV18	.	TRBJ1-5	.	TGTGCCAGCTCACCACTGAATAGCAATCAGCCCCAGCATTTT	CASSPLNSNQPQHF
TRBV19	TRBD2	TRBJ2-7	.	TGTGCCAGTAGTATGCGGGAGTCCTACGAGCAGTACTTC	CASSMRESYEQYF